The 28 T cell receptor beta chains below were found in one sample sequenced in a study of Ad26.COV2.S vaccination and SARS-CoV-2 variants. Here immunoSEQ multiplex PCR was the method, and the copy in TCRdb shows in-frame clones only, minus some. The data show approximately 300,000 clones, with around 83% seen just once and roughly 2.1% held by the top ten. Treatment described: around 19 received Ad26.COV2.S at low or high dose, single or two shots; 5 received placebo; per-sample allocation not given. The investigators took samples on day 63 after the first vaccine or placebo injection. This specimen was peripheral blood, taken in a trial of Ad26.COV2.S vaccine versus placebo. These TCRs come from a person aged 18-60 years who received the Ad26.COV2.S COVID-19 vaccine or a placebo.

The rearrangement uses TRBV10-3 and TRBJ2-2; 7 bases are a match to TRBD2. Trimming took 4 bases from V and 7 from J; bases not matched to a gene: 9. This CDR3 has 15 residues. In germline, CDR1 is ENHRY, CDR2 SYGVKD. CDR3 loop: CAISASGPLYGELFF. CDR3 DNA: TGTGCCATCAGTGCTAGCGGCCCCCTCTACGGGGAGCTGTTTTTT.

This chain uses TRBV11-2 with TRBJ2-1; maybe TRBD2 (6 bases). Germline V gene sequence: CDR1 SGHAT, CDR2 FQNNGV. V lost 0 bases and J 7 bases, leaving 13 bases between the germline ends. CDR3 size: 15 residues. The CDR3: CASSLDRPEGNEQFF. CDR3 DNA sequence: TGTGCCAGCAGCTTAGACCGACCGGAGGGAAATGAGCAGTTCTTC.

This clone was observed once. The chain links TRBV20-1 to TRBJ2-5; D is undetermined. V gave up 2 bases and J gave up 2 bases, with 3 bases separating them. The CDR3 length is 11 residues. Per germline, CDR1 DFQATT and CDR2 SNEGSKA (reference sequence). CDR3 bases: TGCAGTGCTAGACAGCAAGAGACCCAGTACTTC. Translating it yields CSARQQETQYF.

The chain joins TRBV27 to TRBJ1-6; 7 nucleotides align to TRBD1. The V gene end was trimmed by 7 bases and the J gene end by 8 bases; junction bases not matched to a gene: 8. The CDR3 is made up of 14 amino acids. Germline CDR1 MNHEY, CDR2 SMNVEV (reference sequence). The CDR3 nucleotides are TGTGCCAGCACCCCAAATACAGGGGATTCACCCCTCCACTTT. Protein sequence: CASTPNTGDSPLHF.

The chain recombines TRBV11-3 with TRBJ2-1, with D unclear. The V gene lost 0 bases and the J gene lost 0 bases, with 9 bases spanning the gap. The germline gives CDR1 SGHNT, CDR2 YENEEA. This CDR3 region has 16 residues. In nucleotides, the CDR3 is TGTGCCAGCAGCTTAGAGGCGGAGAGCTCCTACAATGAGCAGTTCTTC. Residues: CASSLEAESSYNEQFF.

The CDR3 DNA sequence: TGTGCCAGCAGTTACTCGCCCCAAATGAACACTGAAGCTTTCTTT. Translated, it gives CASSYSPQMNTEAFF. The rearrangement joins TRBV6-6 to TRBJ1-1; D unresolved. From germline, CDR1 is MNHNY and CDR2 SVGAGI (reference sequence). The CDR3 loop spans 15 amino acids. V shed 0 bases and J shed 0 bases, with 8 bases lying between them.

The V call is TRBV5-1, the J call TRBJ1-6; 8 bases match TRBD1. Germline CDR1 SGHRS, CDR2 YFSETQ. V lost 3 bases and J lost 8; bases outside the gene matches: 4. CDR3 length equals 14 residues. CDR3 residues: CASSSGGWDSPLHF. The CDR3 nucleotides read TGCGCCAGCAGCTCAGGGGGCTGGGATTCACCCCTCCACTTT. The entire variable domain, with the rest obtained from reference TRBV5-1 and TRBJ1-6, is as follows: KAGVTQTPRYLIKTRGQQVTLSCSPISGHRSVSWYQQTPGQGLQFLFEYFSETQRNKGNFPGRFSGRQFSNSRSEMNVSTLELGDSALYLCASSSGGWDSPLHFGNGTRLTVT.

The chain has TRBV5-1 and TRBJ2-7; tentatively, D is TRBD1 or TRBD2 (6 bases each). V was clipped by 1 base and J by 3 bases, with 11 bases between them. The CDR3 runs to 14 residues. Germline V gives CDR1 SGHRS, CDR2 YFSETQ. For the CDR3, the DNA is TGCGCCAGCAGCTTGAACAGGGAGGACTACGAGCAGTACTTC. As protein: CASSLNREDYEQYF.

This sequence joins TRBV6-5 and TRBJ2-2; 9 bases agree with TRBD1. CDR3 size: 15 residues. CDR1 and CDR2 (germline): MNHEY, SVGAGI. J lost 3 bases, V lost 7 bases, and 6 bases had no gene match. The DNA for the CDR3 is TGTGCCAGCACCGCGACAGGGGGTGACACCGGGGAGCTGTTTTTT. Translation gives CASTATGGDTGELFF.

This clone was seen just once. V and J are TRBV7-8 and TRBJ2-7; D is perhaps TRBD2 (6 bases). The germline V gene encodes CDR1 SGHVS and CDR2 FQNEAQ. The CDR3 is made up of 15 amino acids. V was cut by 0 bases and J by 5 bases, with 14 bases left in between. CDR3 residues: CASSLAGGKGDEQYF. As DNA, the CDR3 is TGTGCCAGCAGCTTAGCGGGGGGAAAGGGTGACGAGCAGTACTTC.

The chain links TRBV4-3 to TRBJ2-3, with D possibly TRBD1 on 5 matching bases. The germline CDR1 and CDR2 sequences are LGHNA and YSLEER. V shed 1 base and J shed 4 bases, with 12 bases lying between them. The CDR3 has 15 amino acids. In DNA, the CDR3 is TGCGCCAGCAGCCAAGGTCCAGGGTCGGCAGATACGCAGTATTTT. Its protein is CASSQGPGSADTQYF.

The CDR3: CASSPGINYGYTF. DNA of the CDR3: TGCGCCAGCAGCCCAGGGATTAACTATGGCTACACCTTC. This chain connects TRBV4-3 to TRBJ1-2; weak D call: TRBD1 (5 bases). Trimming cost V 4 bases and J 1 base, with 7 bases left between them. CDR1 and CDR2 from the germline V gene are LGHNA and YSLEER. CDR3 size: 13 residues.

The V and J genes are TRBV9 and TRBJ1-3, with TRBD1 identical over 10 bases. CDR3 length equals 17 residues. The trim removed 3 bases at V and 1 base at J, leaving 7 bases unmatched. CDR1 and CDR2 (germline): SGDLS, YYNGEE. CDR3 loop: CASSGPGTGVSGNTIYF. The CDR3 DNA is TGTGCCAGCAGCGGACCCGGGACAGGGGTGTCTGGAAACACCATATATTTT.

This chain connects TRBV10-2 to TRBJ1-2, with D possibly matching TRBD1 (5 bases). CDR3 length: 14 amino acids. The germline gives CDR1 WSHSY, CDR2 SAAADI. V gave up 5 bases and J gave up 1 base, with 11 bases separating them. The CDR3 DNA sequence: TGCGCCAGCAGTCCGACAGCCGTTAACTATGGCTACACCTTC. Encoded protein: CASSPTAVNYGYTF.

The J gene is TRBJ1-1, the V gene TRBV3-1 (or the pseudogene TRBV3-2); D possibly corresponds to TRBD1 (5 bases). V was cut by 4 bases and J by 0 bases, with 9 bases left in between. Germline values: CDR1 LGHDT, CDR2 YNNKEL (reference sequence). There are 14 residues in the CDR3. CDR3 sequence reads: CASSLGTVNTEAFF. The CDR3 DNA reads TGTGCCAGCAGCCTCGGGACGGTGAACACTGAAGCTTTCTTT.

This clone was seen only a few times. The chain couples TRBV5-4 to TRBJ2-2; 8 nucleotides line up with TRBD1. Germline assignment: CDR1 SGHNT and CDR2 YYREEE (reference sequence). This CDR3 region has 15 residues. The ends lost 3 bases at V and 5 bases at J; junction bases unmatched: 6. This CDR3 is CASSSTGAGTGELFF. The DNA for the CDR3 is TGTGCCAGCAGCTCGACAGGGGCGGGGACCGGGGAGCTGTTTTTT.

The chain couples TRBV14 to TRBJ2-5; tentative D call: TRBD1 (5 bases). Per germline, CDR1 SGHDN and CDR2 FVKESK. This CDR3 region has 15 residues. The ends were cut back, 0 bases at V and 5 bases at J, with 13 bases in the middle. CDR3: CASSQEWGPSETQYF. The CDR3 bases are TGTGCCAGCAGCCAAGAATGGGGCCCCTCGGAGACCCAGTACTTC.

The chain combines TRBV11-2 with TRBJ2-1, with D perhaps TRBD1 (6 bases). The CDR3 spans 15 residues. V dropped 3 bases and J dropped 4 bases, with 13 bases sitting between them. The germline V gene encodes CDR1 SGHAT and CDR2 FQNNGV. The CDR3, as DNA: TGTGCCAGCAGCTTCACCTTTGGGACATACAATGAGCAGTTCTTC. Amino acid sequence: CASSFTFGTYNEQFF.

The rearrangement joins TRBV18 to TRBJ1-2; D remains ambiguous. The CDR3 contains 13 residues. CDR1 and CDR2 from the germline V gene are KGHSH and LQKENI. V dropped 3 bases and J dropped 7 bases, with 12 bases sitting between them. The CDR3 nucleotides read TGTGCCAGCTCACCGGGAAGGGAGGGTGGCTACACCTTC. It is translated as CASSPGREGGYTF.

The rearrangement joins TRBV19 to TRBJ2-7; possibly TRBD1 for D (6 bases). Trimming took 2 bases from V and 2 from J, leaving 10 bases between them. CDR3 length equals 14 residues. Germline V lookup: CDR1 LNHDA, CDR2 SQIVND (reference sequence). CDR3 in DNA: TGTGCCAGTAGTATACTAGACAGGACCTACGAGCAGTACTTC. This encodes CASSILDRTYEQYF.

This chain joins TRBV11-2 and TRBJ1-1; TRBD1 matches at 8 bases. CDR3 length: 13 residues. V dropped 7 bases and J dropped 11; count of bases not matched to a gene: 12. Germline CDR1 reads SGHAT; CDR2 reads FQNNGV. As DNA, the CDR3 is TGTGCCAGCATCCAGGGGCCCACAGGGGGGGCTTTCTTT. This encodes CASIQGPTGGAFF.

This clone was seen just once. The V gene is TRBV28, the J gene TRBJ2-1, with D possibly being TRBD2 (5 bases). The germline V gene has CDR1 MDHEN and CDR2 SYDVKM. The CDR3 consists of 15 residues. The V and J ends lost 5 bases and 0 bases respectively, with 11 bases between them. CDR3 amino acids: CASSAPGSSYNEQFF. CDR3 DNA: TGTGCCAGCAGTGCGCCTGGGAGCTCCTACAATGAGCAGTTCTTC.

The CDR3 nucleotides read TGCAGCGCCGTGAGGGGATTCGACCCTAAGCGAACAGATACGCAGTATTTT. Its translation is CSAVRGFDPKRTDTQYF. This chain links TRBV29-1 with TRBJ2-3; D possibly matches TRBD1 or TRBD2 (5 bases each). Germline V gene lookup returns CDR1 SQVTM and CDR2 ANQGSEA. CDR3 length: 17 amino acids. Trimming removed 7 bases from V and 3 bases from J, with 26 bases in between.

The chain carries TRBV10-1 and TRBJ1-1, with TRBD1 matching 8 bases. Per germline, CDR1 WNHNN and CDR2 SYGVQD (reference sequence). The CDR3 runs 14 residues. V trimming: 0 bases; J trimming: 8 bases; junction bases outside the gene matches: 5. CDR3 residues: CASSESRQGREAFF. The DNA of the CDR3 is TGCGCCAGCAGTGAGTCTAGACAGGGGCGAGAAGCTTTCTTT.

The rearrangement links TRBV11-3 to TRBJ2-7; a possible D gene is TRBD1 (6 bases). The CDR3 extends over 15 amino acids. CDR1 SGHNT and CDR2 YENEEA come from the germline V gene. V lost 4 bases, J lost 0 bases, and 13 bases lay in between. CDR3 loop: CASSSGQPRSYEQYF. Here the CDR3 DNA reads TGTGCCAGCAGCTCCGGACAGCCTCGCTCCTACGAGCAGTACTTC.

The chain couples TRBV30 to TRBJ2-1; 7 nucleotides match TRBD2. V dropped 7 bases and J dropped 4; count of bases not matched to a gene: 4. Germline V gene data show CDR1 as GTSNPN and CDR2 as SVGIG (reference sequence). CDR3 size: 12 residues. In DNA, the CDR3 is TGTGCCTCCGGCGGGGGTTACAATGAGCAGTTCTTC. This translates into CASGGGYNEQFF.

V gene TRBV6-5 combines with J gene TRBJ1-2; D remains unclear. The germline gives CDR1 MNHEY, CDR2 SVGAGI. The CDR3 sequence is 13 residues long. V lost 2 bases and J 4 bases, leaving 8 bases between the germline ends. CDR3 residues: CASSYGQSYGYTF. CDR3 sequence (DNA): TGTGCCAGCAGTTACGGCCAAAGCTATGGCTACACCTTC.

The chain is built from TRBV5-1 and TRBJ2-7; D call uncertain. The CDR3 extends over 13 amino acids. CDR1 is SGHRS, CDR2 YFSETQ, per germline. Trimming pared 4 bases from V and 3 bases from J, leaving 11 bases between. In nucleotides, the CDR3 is TGCGCCAGCAGCGAAACGGCGGACTACGAGCAGTACTTC. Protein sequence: CASSETADYEQYF.